The clone carrying this T cell receptor beta chain was counted between two and nine times. The antigen remains unidentified. This CDR3 comprises 14 residues. The germline CDR1 and CDR2 sequences are ENHRY and SYGVKD. The V end lost 7 bases, the J end lost 0 bases, and 13 bases lay between the germline ends. The sample is drawn from a study of identical twins. The study's findings and limits: Potential partial confounding of zero-insertion analyses by invariant MAIT and iNKT cells was noted. Models underestimated out-of-frame TCR alpha sharing in monozygotic twins.

Template switching (which added a universal primer site) was used, and cDNA carried unique molecular identifiers. TCRdb re-called the 5' RACE reads with MiXCR, one entry per CDR3 protein. The sample records 350,000 to 500,000 distinct CDR3 sequences, approximately 17% being singletons. Sequenced sample: naive T cells sorted from blood. The chain combines TRBV10-3 with TRBJ2-7, with a tentative D call TRBD1 (6 bases). This receptor was identified in a man between 45 and 60 years old in good health. The CDR3 DNA reads as TGTGCCATCACTAAAACAGGGAGCTCCTACGAGCAGTACTTC. Its protein product is CAITKTGSSYEQYF.